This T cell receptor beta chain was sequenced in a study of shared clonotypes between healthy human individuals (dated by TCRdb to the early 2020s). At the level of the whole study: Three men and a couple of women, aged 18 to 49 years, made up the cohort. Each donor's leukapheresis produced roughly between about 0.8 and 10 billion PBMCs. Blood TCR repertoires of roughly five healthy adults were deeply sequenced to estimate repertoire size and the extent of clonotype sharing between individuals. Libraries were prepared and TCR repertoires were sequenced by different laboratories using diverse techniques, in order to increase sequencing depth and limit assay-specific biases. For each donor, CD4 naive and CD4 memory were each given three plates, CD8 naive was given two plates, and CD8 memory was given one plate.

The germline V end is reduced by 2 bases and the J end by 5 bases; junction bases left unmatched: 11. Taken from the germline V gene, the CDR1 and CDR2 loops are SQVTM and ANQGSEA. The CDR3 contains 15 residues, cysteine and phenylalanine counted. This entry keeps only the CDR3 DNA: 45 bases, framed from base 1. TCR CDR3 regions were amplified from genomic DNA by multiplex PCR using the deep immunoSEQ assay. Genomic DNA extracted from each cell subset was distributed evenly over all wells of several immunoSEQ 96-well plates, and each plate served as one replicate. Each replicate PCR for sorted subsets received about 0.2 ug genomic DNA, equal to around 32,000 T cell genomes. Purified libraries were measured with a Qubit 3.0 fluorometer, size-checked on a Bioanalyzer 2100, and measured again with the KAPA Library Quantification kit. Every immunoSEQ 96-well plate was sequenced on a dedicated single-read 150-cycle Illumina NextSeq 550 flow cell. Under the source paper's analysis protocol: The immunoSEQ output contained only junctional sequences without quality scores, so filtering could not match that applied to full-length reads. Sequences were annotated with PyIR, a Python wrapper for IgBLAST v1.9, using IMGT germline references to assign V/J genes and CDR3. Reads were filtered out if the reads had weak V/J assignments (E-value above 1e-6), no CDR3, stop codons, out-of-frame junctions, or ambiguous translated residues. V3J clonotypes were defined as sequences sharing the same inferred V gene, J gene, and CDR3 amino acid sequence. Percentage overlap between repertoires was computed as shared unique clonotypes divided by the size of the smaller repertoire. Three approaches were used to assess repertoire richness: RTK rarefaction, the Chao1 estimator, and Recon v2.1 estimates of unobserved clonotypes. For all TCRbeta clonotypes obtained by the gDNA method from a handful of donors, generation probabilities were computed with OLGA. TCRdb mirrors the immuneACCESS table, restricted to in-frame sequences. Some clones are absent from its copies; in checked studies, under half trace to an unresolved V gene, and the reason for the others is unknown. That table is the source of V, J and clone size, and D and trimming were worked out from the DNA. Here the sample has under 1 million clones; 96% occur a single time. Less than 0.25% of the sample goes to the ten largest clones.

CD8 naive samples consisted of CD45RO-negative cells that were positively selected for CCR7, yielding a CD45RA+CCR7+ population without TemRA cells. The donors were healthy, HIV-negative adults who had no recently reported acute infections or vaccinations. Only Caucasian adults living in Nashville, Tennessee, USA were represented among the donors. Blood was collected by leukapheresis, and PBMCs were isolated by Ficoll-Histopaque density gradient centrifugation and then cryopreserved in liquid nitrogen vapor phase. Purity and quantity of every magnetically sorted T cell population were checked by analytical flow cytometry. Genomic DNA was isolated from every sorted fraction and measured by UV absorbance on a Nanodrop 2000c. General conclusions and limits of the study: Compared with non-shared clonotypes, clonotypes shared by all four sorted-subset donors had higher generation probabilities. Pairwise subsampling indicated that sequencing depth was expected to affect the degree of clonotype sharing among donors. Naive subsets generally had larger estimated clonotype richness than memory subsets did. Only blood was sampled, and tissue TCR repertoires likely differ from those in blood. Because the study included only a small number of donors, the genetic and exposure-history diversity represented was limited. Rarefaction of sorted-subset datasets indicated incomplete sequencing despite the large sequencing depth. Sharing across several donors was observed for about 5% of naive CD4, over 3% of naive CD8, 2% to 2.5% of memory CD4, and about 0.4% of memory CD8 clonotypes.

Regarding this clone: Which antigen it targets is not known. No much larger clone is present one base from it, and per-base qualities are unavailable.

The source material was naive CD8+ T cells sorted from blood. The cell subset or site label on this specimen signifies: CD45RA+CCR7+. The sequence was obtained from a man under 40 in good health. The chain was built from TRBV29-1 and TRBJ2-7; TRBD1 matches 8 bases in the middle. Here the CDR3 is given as CSVEPKGQGTNEQYF. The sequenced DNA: TGCAGCGTTGAACCCAAAGGACAGGGAACCAACGAGCAGTACTTC.